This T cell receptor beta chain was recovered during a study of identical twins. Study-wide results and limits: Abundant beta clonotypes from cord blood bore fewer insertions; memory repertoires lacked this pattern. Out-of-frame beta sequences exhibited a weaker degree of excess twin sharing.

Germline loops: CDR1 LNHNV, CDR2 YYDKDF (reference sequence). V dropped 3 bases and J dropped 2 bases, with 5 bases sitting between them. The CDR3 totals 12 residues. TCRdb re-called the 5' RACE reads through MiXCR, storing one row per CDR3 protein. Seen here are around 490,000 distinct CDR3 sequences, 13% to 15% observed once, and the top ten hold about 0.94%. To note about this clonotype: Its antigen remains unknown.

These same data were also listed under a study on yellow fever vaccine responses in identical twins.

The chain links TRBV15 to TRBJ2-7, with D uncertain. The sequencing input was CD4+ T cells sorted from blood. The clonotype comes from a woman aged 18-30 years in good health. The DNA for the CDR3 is TGTGCCACCAGCAGTGGAACCTACGAGCAGTACTTC. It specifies CATSSGTYEQYF.